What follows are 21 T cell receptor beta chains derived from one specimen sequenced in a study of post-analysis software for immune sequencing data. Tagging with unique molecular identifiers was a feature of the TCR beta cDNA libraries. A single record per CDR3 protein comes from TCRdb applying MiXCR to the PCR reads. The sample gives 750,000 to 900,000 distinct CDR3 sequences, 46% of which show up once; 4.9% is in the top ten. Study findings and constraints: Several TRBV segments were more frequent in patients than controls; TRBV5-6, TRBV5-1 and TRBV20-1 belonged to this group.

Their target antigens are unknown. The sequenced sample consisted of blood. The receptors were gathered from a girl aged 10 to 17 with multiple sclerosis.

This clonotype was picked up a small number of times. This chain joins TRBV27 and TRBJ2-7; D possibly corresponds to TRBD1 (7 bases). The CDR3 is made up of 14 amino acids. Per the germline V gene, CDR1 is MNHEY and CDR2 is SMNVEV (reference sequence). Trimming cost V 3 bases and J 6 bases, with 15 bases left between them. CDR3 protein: CASSLRQGGAEQYF. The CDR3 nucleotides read TGTGCCAGCAGTTTGCGGCAGGGGGGCGCCGAGCAGTACTTC.

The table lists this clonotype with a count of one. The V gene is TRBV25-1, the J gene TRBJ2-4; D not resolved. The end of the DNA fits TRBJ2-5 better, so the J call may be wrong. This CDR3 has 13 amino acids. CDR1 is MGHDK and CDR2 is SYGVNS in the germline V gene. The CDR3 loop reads CASSEWAQETQYF. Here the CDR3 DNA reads TGTGCCAGCAGTGAATGGGCCCAAGAGACCCAGTACTTC.

The CDR3 nucleotides read TGCAGTGCTACCGCTAGCGGGACGACAGATACGCAGTATTTT. This codes for CSATASGTTDTQYF. The gene calls are TRBV20-1 and TRBJ2-3, with 9 bases matching TRBD2. V lost 4 bases to trimming and J lost 3 bases; unmatched junction nucleotides: 5. CDR3 length equals 14 residues. Germline V gene data show CDR1 as DFQATT and CDR2 as SNEGSKA (reference sequence).

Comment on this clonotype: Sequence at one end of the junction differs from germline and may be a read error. The CDR3 nucleotides are TGTGGCACCAGCAGGGGATACCGGGACAGGGAGGACGAGCAGTACTTC. As protein: CGTSRGYRDREDEQYF. The chain employs TRBV15 and TRBJ2-4; 9 positions match TRBD1. The end of the DNA fits TRBJ2-7 better, so the J call may be wrong. The germline V gene encodes CDR1 LNHNV and CDR2 YYDKDF (reference sequence). The CDR3 extends over 16 amino acids.

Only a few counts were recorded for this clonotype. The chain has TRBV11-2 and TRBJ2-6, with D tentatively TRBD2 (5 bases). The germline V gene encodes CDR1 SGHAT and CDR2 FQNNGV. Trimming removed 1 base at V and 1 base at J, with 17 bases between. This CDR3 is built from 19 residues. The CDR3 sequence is CASSLVPSGMGSGANVLTF. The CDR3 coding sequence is TGTGCCAGCAGCTTAGTCCCCTCGGGGATGGGATCTGGGGCCAACGTCCTGACTTTC.

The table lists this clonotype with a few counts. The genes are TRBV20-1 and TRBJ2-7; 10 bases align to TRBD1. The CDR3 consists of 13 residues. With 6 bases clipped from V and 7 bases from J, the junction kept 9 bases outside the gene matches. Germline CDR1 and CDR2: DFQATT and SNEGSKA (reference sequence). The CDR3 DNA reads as TGCAGTGCACCTTCGGGACAGGGGTGGGAGCAGTACTTC. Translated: CSAPSGQGWEQYF.

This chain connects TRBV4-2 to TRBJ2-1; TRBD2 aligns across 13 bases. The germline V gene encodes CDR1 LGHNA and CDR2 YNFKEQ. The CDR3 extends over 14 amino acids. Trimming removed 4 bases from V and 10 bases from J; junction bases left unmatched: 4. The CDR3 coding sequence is TGTGCCAGCAGCCGACTAGCGGGAGGACCCGAGCAGTTCTTC. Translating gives CASSRLAGGPEQFF.

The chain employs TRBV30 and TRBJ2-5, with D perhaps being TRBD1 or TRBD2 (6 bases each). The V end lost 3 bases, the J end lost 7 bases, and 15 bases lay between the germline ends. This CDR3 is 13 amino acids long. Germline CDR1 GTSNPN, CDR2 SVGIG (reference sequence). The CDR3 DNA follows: TGTGCCTGGAGGAGTAGCAAGGGGGGGACCCAGTACTTC. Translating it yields CAWRSSKGGTQYF.

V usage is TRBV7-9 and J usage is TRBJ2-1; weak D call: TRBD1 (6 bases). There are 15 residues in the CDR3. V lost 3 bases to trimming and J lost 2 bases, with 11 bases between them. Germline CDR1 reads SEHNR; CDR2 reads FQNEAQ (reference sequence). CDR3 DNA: TGTGCCAGCAGCTTGGGCGCAGGGGCCTACAATGAGCAGTTCTTC. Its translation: CASSLGAGAYNEQFF.

CDR3 sequence reads: CASSLGPGFVGTDTQYF. CDR3 sequence (DNA): TGTGCCAGCAGCTTAGGTCCGGGGTTCGTCGGCACAGATACGCAGTATTTT. This sequence joins TRBV7-2 and TRBJ2-3, with a weak D call TRBD2 (5 bases). This CDR3 region has 17 residues. Trimming cost V 1 base and J 1 base, with 15 bases left between them. Germline V gene lookup returns CDR1 SGHTA and CDR2 FQGNSA.

The CDR3 nucleotides read TGTGCCAGCAGCAAAGGTGGCCCAGATACGCAGTATTTT. It is translated as CASSKGGPDTQYF. The chain employs TRBV7-3 and TRBJ2-3, with D hard to call. This CDR3 is built from 13 residues. Trimming removed 5 bases from V and 4 bases from J, with 10 bases in between. In germline, CDR1 is SGHTA, CDR2 FQGTGA.

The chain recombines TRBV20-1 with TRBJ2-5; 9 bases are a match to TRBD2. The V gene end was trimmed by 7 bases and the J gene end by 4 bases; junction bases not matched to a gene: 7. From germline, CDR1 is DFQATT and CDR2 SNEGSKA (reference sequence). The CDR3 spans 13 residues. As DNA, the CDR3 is TGCAGTGAGAGAGTAGCGGGAGTAGAGACCCAGTACTTC. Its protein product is CSERVAGVETQYF.

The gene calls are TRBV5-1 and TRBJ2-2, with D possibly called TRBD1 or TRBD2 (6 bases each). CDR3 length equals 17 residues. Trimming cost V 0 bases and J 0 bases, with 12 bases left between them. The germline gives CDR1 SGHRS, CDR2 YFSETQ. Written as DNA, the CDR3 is TGCGCCAGCAGCTTGGCCCCGGGGGCAACGAACACCGGGGAGCTGTTTTTT. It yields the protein CASSLAPGATNTGELFF.

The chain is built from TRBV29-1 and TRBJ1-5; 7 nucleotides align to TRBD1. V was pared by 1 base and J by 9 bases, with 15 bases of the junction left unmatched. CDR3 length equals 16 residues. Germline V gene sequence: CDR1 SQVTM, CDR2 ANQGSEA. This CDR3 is CSVEGLQRQGMRPQHF. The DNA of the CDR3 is TGCAGCGTTGAAGGCCTGCAGAGACAGGGTATGCGGCCCCAGCATTTT.

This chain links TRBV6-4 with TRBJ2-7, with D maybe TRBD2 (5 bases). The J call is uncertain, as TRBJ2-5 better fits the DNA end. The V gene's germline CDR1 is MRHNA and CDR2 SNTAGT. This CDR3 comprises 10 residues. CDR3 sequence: CATRGGTQYF. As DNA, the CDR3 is TGTGCCACCCGAGGAGGGACCCAGTACTTC.

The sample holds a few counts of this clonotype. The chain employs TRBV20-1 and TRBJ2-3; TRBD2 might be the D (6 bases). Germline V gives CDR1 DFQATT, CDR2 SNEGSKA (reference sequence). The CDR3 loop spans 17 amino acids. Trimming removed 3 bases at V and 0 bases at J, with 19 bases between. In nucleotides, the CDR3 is TGCAGTGCTAGCACTCTCGACAGCGGGCACAGCACAGATACGCAGTATTTT. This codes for CSASTLDSGHSTDTQYF.

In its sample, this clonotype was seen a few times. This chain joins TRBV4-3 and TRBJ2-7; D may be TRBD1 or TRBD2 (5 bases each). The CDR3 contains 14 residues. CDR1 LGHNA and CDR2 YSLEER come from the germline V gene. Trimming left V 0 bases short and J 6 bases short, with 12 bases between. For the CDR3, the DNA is TGCGCCAGCAGCCAAGATGGGTGGGGGAGCGAGCAGTACTTC. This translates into CASSQDGWGSEQYF.

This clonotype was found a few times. The CDR3 DNA sequence: TGTGCCAGCAGTGAACTAGCGGGAGGCCCCACAGATACGCAGTATTTT. Its protein product is CASSELAGGPTDTQYF. The chain combines TRBV6-4 with TRBJ2-3, with TRBD2 matching 12 bases. Germline CDR1 MRHNA, CDR2 SNTAGT. CDR3 size: 16 residues. J gave up 2 bases and V 3 bases, and 3 bases lay outside the gene matches.

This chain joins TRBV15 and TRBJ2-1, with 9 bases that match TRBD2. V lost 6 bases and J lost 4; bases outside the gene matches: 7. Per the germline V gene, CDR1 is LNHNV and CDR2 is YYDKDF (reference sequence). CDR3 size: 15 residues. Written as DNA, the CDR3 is TGTGCCACCAGTATGGACGCGGGAGGGTACAATGAGCAGTTCTTC. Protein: CATSMDAGGYNEQFF.

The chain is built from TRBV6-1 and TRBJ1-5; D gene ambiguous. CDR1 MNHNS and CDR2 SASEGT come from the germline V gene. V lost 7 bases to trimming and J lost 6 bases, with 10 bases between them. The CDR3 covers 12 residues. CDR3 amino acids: CASTALGQPQHF. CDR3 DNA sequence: TGTGCCAGCACCGCTTTGGGTCAGCCCCAGCATTTT.

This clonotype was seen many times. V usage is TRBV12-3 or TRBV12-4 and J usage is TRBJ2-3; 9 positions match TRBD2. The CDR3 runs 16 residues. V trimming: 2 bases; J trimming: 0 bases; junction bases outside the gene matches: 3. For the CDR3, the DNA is TGTGCCAGCAGTTTAAGACTAGCGGAGAGCACAGATACGCAGTATTTT. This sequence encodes CASSLRLAESTDTQYF.